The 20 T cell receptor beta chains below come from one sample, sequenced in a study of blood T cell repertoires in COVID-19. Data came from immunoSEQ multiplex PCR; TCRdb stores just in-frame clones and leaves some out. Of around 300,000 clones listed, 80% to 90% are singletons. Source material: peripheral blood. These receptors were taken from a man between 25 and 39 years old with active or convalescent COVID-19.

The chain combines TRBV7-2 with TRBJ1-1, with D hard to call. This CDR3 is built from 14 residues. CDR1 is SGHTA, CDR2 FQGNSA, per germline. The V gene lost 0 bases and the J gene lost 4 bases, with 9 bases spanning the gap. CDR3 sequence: CASSLAPEGTEAFF. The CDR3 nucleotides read TGTGCCAGCAGCTTAGCCCCAGAGGGCACTGAAGCTTTCTTT.

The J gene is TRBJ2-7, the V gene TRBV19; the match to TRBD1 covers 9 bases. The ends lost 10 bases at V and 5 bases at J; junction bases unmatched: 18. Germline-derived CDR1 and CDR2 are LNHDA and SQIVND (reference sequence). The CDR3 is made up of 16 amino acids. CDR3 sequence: CATSNILGTGGHEQYF. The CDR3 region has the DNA TGTGCCACTTCGAACATCCTGGGTACAGGGGGCCACGAGCAGTACTTC.

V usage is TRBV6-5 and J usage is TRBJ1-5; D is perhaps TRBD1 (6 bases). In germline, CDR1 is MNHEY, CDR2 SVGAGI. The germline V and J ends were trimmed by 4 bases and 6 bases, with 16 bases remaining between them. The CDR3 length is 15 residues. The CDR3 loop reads CASSLSTGSPQPQHF. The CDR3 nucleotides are TGTGCCAGCAGTTTATCGACAGGATCGCCTCAGCCCCAGCATTTT.

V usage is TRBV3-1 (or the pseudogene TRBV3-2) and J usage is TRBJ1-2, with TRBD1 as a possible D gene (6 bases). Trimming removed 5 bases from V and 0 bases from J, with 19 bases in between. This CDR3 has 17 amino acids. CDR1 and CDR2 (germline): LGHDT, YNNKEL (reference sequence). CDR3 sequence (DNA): TGTGCCAGCAGCTCGCGCGGCAGGGGTTCTGCTAACTATGGCTACACCTTC. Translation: CASSSRGRGSANYGYTF.

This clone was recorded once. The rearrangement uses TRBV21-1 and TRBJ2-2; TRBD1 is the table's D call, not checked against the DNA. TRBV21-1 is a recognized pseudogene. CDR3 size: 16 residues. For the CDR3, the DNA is TGTGCCAGCAGCTCCCGGACAGGGCCGAACACCGGGGAGCTGTTTTTT. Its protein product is CASSSRTGPNTGELFF.

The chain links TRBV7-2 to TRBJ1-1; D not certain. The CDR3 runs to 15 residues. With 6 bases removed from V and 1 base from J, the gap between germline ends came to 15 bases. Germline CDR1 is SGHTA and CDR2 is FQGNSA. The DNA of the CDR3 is TGTGCCAGCAGTTCCTCGGTTGGTAGGAACACTGAAGCTTTCTTT. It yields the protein CASSSSVGRNTEAFF.

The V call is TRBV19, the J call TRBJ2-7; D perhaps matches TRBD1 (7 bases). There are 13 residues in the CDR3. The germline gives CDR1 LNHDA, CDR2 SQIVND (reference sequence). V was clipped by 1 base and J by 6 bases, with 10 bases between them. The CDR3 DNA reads TGTGCCAGTAGTATAGGGCGGGACAGCGAGCAGTACTTC. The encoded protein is CASSIGRDSEQYF. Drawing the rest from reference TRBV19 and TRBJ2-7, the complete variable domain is DGGITQSPKYLFRKEGQNVTLSCEQNLNHDAMYWYRQDPGQGLRLIYYSQIVNDFQKGDIAEGYSVSREKKESFPLTVTSAQKNPTAFYLCASSIGRDSEQYFGPGTRLTVT.

This CDR3 is CSVASFVGAYGYTF. CDR3 nucleotides: TGCAGCGTCGCAAGTTTCGTAGGAGCCTATGGCTACACCTTC. The chain joins TRBV29-1 to TRBJ1-2; no clear D gene. Trimming shortened V by 6 bases and J by 4 bases, and 18 bases separated the two germline ends. Germline lookup yields CDR1 SQVTM and CDR2 ANQGSEA. The CDR3 runs to 14 residues.

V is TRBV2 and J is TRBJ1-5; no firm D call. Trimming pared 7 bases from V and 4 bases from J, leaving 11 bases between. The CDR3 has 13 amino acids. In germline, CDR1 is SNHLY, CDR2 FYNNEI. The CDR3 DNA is TGTGCCAGCATGGAACAGAATAATCAGCCCCAGCATTTT. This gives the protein CASMEQNNQPQHF.

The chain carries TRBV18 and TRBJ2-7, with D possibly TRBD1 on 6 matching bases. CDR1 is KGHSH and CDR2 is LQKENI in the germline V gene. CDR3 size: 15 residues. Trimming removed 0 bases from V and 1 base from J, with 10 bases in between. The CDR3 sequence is CASSPPETGSYEQYF. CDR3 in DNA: TGTGCCAGCTCACCACCAGAAACAGGGTCCTACGAGCAGTACTTC.

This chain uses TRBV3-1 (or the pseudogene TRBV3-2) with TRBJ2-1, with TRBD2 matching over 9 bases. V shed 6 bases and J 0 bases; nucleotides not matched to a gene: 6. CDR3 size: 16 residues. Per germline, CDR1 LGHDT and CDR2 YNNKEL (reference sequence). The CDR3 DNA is TGTGCCAGCAGAAAGGGACTAGCAAGCTCCTACAATGAGCAGTTCTTC. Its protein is CASRKGLASSYNEQFF.

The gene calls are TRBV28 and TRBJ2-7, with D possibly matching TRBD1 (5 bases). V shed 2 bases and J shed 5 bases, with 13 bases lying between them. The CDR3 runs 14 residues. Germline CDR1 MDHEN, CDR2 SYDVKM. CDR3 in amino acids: CASSLAGPWDEQYF. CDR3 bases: TGTGCCAGCAGTTTAGCAGGGCCCTGGGACGAGCAGTACTTC.

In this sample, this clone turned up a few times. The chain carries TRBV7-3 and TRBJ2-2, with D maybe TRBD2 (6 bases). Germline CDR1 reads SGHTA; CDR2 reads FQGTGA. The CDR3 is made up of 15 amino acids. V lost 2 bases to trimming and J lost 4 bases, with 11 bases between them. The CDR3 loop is CASSLRRGSTGELFF. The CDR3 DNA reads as TGTGCCAGCAGCTTACGCCGGGGGAGCACCGGGGAGCTGTTTTTT. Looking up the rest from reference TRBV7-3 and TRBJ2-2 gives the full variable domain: GAGVSQTPSNKVTEKGKYVELRCDPISGHTALYWYRQSLGQGPEFLIYFQGTGAADDSGLPNDRFFAVRPEGSVSTLKIQRTERGDSAVYLCASSLRRGSTGELFFGEGSRLTVL.

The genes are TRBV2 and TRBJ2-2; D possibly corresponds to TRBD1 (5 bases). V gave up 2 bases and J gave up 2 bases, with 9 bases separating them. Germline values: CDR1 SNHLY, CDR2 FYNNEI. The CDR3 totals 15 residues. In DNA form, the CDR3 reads TGTGCCAGCAGTGAAATCGACAGAAACACCGGGGAGCTGTTTTTT. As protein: CASSEIDRNTGELFF.

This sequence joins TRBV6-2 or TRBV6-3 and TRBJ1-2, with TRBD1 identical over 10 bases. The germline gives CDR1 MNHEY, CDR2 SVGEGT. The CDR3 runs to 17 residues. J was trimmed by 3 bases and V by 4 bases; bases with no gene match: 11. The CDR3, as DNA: TGTGCCAGCAGTTTTACCGACAGGGGGCGACTTTACTATGGCTACACCTTC. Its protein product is CASSFTDRGRLYYGYTF.

CDR3 DNA sequence: TGCGCCAGCAGCGCCCTTTCGGTGGTCACCGGGGAGCTGTTTTTT. Protein product: CASSALSVVTGELFF. The chain recombines TRBV4-1 with TRBJ2-2; D is ambiguous. Germline CDR1 MGHRA, CDR2 YSYEKL. V gave up 5 bases and J gave up 4 bases, with 14 bases separating them. The CDR3 is 15 residues long.

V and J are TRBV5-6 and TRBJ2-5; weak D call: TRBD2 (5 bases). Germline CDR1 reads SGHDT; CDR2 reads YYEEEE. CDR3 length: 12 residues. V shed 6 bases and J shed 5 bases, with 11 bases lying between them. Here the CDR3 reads CASIGPGETQYF. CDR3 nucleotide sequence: TGTGCCAGCATAGGCCCGGGGGAGACCCAGTACTTC.

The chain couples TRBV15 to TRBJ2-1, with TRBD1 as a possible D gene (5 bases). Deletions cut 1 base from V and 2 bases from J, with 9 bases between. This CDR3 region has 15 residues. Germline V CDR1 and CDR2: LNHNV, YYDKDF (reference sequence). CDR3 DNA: TGTGCCACCAGCAGAGCCCCAGGGCCCTACAATGAGCAGTTCTTC. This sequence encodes CATSRAPGPYNEQFF.

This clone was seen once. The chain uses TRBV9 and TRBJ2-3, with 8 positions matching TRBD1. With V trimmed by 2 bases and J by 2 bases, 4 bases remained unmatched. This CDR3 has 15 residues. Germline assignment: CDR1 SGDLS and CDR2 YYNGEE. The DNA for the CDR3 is TGTGCCAGCAGCGTTCGACAGGGGATCACAGATACGCAGTATTTT. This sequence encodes CASSVRQGITDTQYF.

The CDR3 sequence is CASSPRGAVGEQYF. In DNA form, the CDR3 reads TGTGCCAGCAGCCCGCGGGGGGCGGTGGGGGAGCAGTACTTC. The chain couples TRBV28 to TRBJ2-7; the match to TRBD2 covers 8 bases. The V gene end was trimmed by 6 bases and the J gene end by 7 bases; junction bases not matched to a gene: 11. This CDR3 has 14 amino acids. Germline values: CDR1 MDHEN, CDR2 SYDVKM.